This TCR beta chain was retrieved from a study of blood T cell repertoires in COVID-19. Overall study context: Both acute and convalescent COVID-19 samples were obtained from the United States, Italy and Spain. T cells, B-cell-depleted T cells, or PBMCs supplied cDNA or gDNA.

In the original processing: Cell counts per sample came from amplifying reference gene primers. Assay used: immunoSEQ multiplex PCR; TCRdb lists only in-frame clones, some missing. V, J and clone size reflect that table, while D and trimming were determined from the DNA. The data hold 270,000 or so clones, with roughly nine tenths observed a single time. This CDR3 contains 14 residues. Germline V gives CDR1 SGHKS, CDR2 YYEKEE (reference sequence). Between the trimmed V and J ends, which lost 1 base and 5 bases, there was a span of 10 bases. This clonotype was obtained from a man in his forties or fifties with active or convalescent COVID-19. Input material: peripheral blood. The chain is built from TRBV5-5 and TRBJ2-1, with unresolved D. CDR3 in amino acids: CASSLTGPNNEQFF. The DNA for the CDR3 is TGTGCCAGCAGCTTGACGGGTCCTAACAATGAGCAGTTCTTC. The variable domain in full, with the rest retrieved from reference TRBV5-5 and TRBJ2-1, is DAGVTQSPTHLIKTRGQQVTLRCSPISGHKSVSWYQQVLGQGPQFIFQYYEKEERGRGNFPDRFSARQFPNYSSELNVNALLLGDSALYLCASSLTGPNNEQFFGPGTRLTVL.